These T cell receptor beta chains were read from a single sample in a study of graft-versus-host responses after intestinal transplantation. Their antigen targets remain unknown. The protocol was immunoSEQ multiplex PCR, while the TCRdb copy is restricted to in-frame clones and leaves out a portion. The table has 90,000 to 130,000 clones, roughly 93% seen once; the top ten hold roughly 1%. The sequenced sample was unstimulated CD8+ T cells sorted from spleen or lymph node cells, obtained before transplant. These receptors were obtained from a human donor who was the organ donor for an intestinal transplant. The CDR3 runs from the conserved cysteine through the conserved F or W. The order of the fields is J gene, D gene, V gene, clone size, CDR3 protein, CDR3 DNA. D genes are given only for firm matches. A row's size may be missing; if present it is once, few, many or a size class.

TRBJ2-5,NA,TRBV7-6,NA,CASSLSGFSQETQYF,TGTGCCAGCAGCTTATCGGGCTTTTCCCAAGAGACCCAGTACTTC
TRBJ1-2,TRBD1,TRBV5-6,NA,CASSPGTGRFRGYTF,TGTGCCAGCAGCCCCGGGACAGGGAGGTTTCGTGGCTACACCTTC
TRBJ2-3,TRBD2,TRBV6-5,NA,CASSSGLAGTDTQYF,TGTGCCAGCAGTTCGGGACTAGCGGGCACAGATACGCAGTATTTT
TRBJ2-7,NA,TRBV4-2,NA,CASSQDRPSRTYEQYF,TGTGCCAGCAGCCAAGATCGGCCTAGTCGTACCTACGAGCAGTACTTC
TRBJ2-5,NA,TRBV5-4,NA,CASSRTEQETQYF,TGTGCCAGCAGCCGGACTGAACAAGAGACCCAGTACTTC
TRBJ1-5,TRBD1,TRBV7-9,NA,CASTGTGSDQPQHF,TGTGCCAGCACCGGGACAGGGAGCGATCAGCCCCAGCATTTT
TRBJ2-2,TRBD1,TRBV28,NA,CASSPFPQFRQGKDTGELFF,TGTGCCAGCAGTCCGTTCCCCCAGTTTAGACAGGGCAAGGACACCGGGGAGCTGTTTTTT
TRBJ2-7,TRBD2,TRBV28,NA,CASSPLAGAYEQYF,TGTGCCAGCAGTCCACTAGCGGGGGCCTACGAGCAGTACTTC
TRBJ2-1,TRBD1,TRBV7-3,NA,CASSLGTGLNEQFF,TGTGCCAGCAGCCTCGGGACAGGGCTCAATGAGCAGTTCTTC
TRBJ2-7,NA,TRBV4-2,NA,CASSQALGVEQYF,TGTGCCAGCAGCCAAGCCCTGGGGGTCGAGCAGTACTTC
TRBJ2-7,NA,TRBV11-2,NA,CASSLGVTYEQYF,TGTGCCAGCAGCTTAGGGGTAACTTACGAGCAGTACTTC
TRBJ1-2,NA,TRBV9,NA,CASSVSAGFYGYTF,TGTGCCAGCAGCGTATCAGCAGGTTTCTATGGCTACACCTTC
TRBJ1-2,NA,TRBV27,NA,CASSLGGDYGYTF,TGTGCCAGCAGTTTGGGAGGGGACTATGGCTACACCTTC
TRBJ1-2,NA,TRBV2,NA,CASSMWVGQKFYGYTF,TGTGCCAGCAGTATGTGGGTAGGACAGAAATTCTATGGCTACACCTTC
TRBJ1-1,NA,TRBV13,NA,CASSSDQGTEAFF,TGTGCCAGCAGCTCCGACCAAGGCACTGAAGCTTTCTTT
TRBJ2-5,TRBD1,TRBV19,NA,CASSATDRGTETQYF,TGTGCCAGTAGTGCGACGGACAGGGGTACGGAGACCCAGTACTTC
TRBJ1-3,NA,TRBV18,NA,CASSPRYGTPGNTIYF,TGTGCCAGCTCACCAAGGTACGGAACTCCTGGAAACACCATATATTTT
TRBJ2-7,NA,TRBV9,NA,CASSVGEVYEQYF,TGTGCCAGCAGCGTAGGAGAGGTCTACGAGCAGTACTTC
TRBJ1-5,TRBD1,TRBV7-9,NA,CASSSDRESNQPQHF,TGTGCCAGCAGCTCGGACAGGGAGAGCAATCAGCCCCAGCATTTT
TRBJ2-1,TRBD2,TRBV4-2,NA,CASSQGLAGGNEQFF,TGTGCCAGCAGCCAAGGACTAGCGGGAGGCAATGAGCAGTTCTTC
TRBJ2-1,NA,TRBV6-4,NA,CASSDDTEVGVQFF,TGTGCCAGCAGTGACGATACTGAGGTCGGGGTGCAGTTCTTC
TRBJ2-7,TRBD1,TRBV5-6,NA,CASGPWDRAKGPFYEQYF,TGTGCCAGTGGGCCTTGGGACAGGGCTAAGGGCCCCTTCTACGAGCAGTACTTC
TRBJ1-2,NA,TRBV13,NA,CASSLGWSQNYGYTF,TGTGCCAGCAGCTTAGGTTGGTCCCAGAACTATGGCTACACCTTC
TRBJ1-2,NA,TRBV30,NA,CAWTGTVLHGYTF,TGTGCCTGGACAGGGACGGTCCTTCATGGCTACACCTTC
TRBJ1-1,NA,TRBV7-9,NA,CASSSQGWTEAFF,TGTGCCAGCAGTTCACAGGGTTGGACTGAAGCTTTCTTT
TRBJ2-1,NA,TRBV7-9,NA,CASSLDYNEQFF,TGTGCCAGCAGCTTAGACTACAATGAGCAGTTCTTC
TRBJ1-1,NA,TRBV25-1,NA,CASTNTEAFF,TGTGCCAGCACGAACACTGAAGCTTTCTTT
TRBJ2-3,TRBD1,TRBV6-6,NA,CASSPMNRGATDTQYF,TGTGCCAGCAGCCCAATGAACAGGGGAGCCACAGATACGCAGTATTTT
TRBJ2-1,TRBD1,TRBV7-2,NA,CASSLGQAYNEQFF,TGTGCCAGCAGCTTGGGACAGGCCTACAATGAGCAGTTCTTC
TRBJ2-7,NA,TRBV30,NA,CAWSVGVSYEQYF,TGTGCCTGGAGTGTAGGGGTCTCCTACGAGCAGTACTTC
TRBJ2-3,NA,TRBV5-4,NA,CASSPRTASTDTQYF,TGTGCCAGCAGCCCCCGGACAGCTAGCACAGATACGCAGTATTTT
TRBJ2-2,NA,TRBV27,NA,CASSLVAVRGELFF,TGTGCCAGCAGTTTGGTGGCAGTTAGAGGGGAGCTGTTTTTT
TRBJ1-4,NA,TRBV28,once,CASSLDATNEKLFF,TGTGCCAGCAGCTTGGACGCAACTAATGAAAAACTGTTTTTT
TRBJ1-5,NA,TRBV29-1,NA,CSVAAPEGPQHF,TGCAGCGTTGCGGCCCCGGAAGGGCCCCAGCATTTT
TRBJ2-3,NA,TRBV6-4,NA,CASASTAEATDTQYF,TGTGCCAGCGCCTCGACCGCCGAAGCCACAGATACGCAGTATTTT
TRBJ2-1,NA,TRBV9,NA,CASSPGLQVNEQFF,TGTGCCAGCAGCCCCGGACTCCAGGTCAATGAGCAGTTCTTC
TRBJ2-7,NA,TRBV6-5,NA,CASSYREEQYF,TGTGCCAGCAGTTACAGGGAAGAGCAGTACTTC
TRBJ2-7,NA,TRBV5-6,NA,CASSLRPRDYEQYF,TGTGCCAGCAGCTTGAGACCCCGGGACTACGAGCAGTACTTC
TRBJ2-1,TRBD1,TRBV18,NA,CASSSPGVDRVPYNEQFF,TGTGCCAGCTCATCCCCTGGGGTTGACAGGGTCCCCTACAATGAGCAGTTCTTC
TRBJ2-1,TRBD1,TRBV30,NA,CAWRYGQALSDNEQFF,TGTGCCTGGCGTTATGGACAGGCCCTTTCCGACAATGAGCAGTTCTTC
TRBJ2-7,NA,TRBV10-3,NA,CAIGGGGQVLYEQYF,TGTGCCATCGGGGGAGGGGGACAGGTCCTCTACGAGCAGTACTTC
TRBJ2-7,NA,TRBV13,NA,CASSLGNGAYEQYF,TGTGCCAGCAGCTTGGGCAACGGTGCCTACGAGCAGTACTTC
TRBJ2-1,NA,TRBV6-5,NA,CASSYSGAYNEQFF,TGTGCCAGCAGTTACTCGGGGGCCTACAATGAGCAGTTCTTC
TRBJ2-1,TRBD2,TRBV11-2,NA,CASSLALAGVLEQFF,TGTGCCAGCAGCTTAGCACTAGCGGGAGTCCTTGAGCAGTTCTTC
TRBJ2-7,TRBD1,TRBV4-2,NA,CASSQAQGAYEQYF,TGTGCCAGCAGCCAAGCACAGGGGGCCTACGAGCAGTACTTC
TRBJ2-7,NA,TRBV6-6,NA,CASSYQGDYEQYF,TGTGCCAGCAGTTACCAGGGAGACTACGAGCAGTACTTC
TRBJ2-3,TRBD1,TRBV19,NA,CASRGTGTDTQYF,TGTGCCAGTAGGGGGACAGGGACAGATACGCAGTATTTT
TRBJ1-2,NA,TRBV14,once,CASSQGPRGDYGYTF,TGTGCCAGCAGCCAAGGCCCCCGGGGTGACTATGGCTACACCTTC
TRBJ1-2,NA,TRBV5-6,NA,CASSLPTEHFNYGYTF,TGTGCCAGCAGTTTACCTACCGAGCACTTTAACTATGGCTACACCTTC
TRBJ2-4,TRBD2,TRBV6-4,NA,CASSGAGTSTYIQYF,TGTGCCAGCAGTGGAGCCGGGACTAGCACTTACATTCAGTACTTC
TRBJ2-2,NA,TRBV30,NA,CAWTPNTGELFF,TGTGCCTGGACCCCGAACACCGGGGAGCTGTTTTTT
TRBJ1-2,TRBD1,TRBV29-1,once,CSVPDRENGYTF,TGCAGCGTGCCGGACAGGGAGAATGGCTACACCTTC
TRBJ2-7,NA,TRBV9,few,CASSVEPGDLPNEQYF,TGTGCCAGCAGCGTCGAACCGGGGGACCTCCCGAACGAGCAGTACTTC
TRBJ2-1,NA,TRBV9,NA,CASSQFTGNEQFF,TGTGCCAGCAGCCAGTTTACTGGGAATGAGCAGTTCTTC
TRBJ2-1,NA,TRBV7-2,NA,CASSSDTLPNYNEQFF,TGTGCCAGCAGCTCCGATACTCTCCCTAATTACAATGAGCAGTTCTTC